This TCR beta chain was identified in a study of cytotoxic CD8 clonotypes in ibrutinib-treated CLL (dated by TCRdb to the early 2020s). Turning to the overall study: In this cohort, approximately 15 patients were treatment-naive and 11 to 12 were relapsed/refractory, while about 17 had unmutated IGHV. Of the 70 to 100 people in the trial, roughly 27 had longitudinal samples available. The response samples were drawn at a median of 12 months into treatment, with a range of about 6 to 36 months. Partial responses were observed in 24 patients and complete responses in 2; after a median follow-up of about 69 months, remission was maintained in roughly 14 patients and progression was observed in around twelve. Samples averaged roughly 280,000 productive templates and around 91,000 productive rearrangements. Cryopreserved peripheral blood mononuclear cells were collected before treatment, at response, and at either disease progression or sustained remission. Broader findings and caveats from the paper: Sampling times were not matched between sustained-remission and progressing patients, and lymph node repertoires were not studied. Baseline clonality exceeded that of age-matched healthy donors and correlated strongly with circulating CD8+ T-cell counts. Public clonotypes were rare and either shrank or stayed stable during treatment, and the rise in clonality at ibrutinib response reflected expansion of private clonotypes. An increase in clonality was observed at ibrutinib response, with clonality remaining stable during sustained remission and falling back toward baseline at progression.

For TCR beta library preparation, roughly 2.2 micrograms of genomic DNA were isolated from cryopreserved PBMCs. Longitudinal blood samples from CLL patients on ibrutinib monotherapy underwent high-throughput TCR beta sequencing. Patients were enrolled in a phase 2 open-label single-center ibrutinib monotherapy trial. In the case of this clone: Its antigen is unknown. Within one base of it there is no much larger clone, and no base qualities were kept.

Each clonotype received, on average, 10x coverage in deep resolution sequencing performed on a MiSeq, where the target depth lay between 1 in 1 million and 1 in 200,000 T cells. TCR beta libraries were generated with the immunoSEQ hsTCRB Kit. Regarding the original processing steps: The data were analyzed with ImmunoSEQ Analyzer and ImmunoSEQ Data Assistant, and V, D and J gene assignments followed IMGT definitions. Clonality, which ranges from 0 to 1, was calculated as one minus the normalized Shannon entropy of productive rearrangement frequencies. Public clonotype analysis was restricted to overrepresented clonotypes comprising at least 0.05% of each patient's repertoire. Some 13 age-matched healthy donor repertoires from immuneACCESS served as clonality controls. What TCRdb holds here is the immuneACCESS table cut down to in-frame rearrangements. Part of the clones is not present; checked against another copy, under half of the missing clones reflect an unresolved V gene, and the others are unexplained. The V and J calls and the clone size are those of that table, but D and trimming were determined from the DNA. Within this sample are 14,000 to 15,000 clones, with less than 80% of them counted one time only. The top ten hold 10% to 15% of the sample.

V is clipped by 4 bases and J by 2 bases, and the sequence between their germline boundaries is 7 bases long. The CDR3 numbers 13 residues from cysteine through phenylalanine. The sequence is cut down to CDR3 DNA, 39 bases in frame from base 1. CDR1 and CDR2, per the germline V gene, are SGHDN and FVKESK. The sequence joins TRBV14 to TRBJ2-3; the D gene is perhaps TRBD2, on 6 matching bases. This TCR derives from a human donor with chronic lymphocytic leukemia. Sequenced here: PBMCs, sampled before ibrutinib treatment. The bases read TGTGCCAGCAGCCGGAGGGCCACAGATACGCAGTATTTT. Translated, it gives CASSRRATDTQYF.